These T cell receptor beta chains were read from a single sample in a study of regulatory T cells in long-lasting Graves disease. TCRdb re-derived calls from the multiplex PCR reads in MiXCR, one entry per CDR3 protein. Seen here are some 370,000 distinct CDR3 sequences, less than 30% observed once, and the top ten hold approximately 28%. The sample was peripheral blood mononuclear cells (PBMCs), taken when the disease was refractory, from a patient treated with antithyroid drugs. The receptors here all came from a woman in her thirties or forties with Graves disease. Both conserved end residues are part of each CDR3. D genes are given only for firm matches. Clone size is shown for a subset of rows, as once, few, many or a class of expanded clone.

D gene	V gene	J gene	clone size	CDR3 DNA	CDR3 protein
TRBD2	TRBV14	TRBJ2-7	-	TGTGCCAGCAGCCGCTACCCCCCGGGAGGGGGGACCTACGAGCAGTACTTC	CASSRYPPGGGTYEQYF
-	TRBV6-5	TRBJ1-6	many	TGTGCCAGCAGTTATGGGGGAGCGACATCACCCCTCCACTTT	CASSYGGATSPLHF
TRBD1	TRBV19	TRBJ1-1	-	TGTGCCAGTAGTATATCGTGGCAGGGGGCGTACACTGAAGCTTTCTTT	CASSISWQGAYTEAFF
TRBD1	TRBV6-2/TRBV6-3	TRBJ2-6	few	TGTGCCAGCAGGCCAAGACAGGGCCGCGCGTCTGGGGCCAACGTCCTGACTTTC	CASRPRQGRASGANVLTF
-	TRBV29-1	TRBJ2-1	-	TGCAGCGTTGAAGGCGGGACCCCTGAGGGTTACAATGAGCAGTTCTTC	CSVEGGTPEGYNEQFF
-	TRBV27	TRBJ2-7	few	TGTGCCAGCAGAATTTGGGGGTTGAGCTCCTACGAGCAGTACTTC	CASRIWGLSSYEQYF
-	TRBV2	TRBJ2-7	-	TGTGCCAGCAGTTCTGACCAGGCTAGTCTACCCTACGAGCAGTACTTC	CASSSDQASLPYEQYF
TRBD1	TRBV28	TRBJ2-1	-	TGTGCCAGCAGTATTTCAGGGGGCGTCTTGTCGGATGGGCAGTTCTTC	CASSISGGVLSDGQFF
-	TRBV11-3	TRBJ2-2	many	TGTGCCAGCAGCGCACCAACCGGGGAGCTGTTTTTT	CASSAPTGELFF
TRBD1	TRBV28	TRBJ1-2	many	TGTGCCATTCAGGGGGCAAACTATGGCTACACCTTC	CAIQGANYGYTF
-	TRBV7-3	TRBJ2-5	-	TGTGCCAGCAGCAAAGAGCCAACTAGCCGTCCTACTCAAGAGACCCAGTACTTC	CASSKEPTSRPTQETQYF
-	TRBV20-1	TRBJ2-2	-	TGCAGTGCTCAAACCGAGAGATACTACGCCGGGGAGCTGTTTTTT	CSAQTERYYAGELFF
-	TRBV5-1	TRBJ2-2	-	TGCGCCAGCAGCCTCCAAGGGCCCTACACCGGGGAGCTGTTTTTT	CASSLQGPYTGELFF
TRBD2	TRBV13	TRBJ2-7	few	TGTGCCAGCAGTCAAAGCGGGACCGTCTTCTCCTACGAGCAGTACTTC	CASSQSGTVFSYEQYF
-	TRBV27	TRBJ1-6	many	TGTGCCAGCACCGGGAGGGTTGGCTCCTATAATTCACCCCTCCACTTT	CASTGRVGSYNSPLHF
-	TRBV19	TRBJ2-2	-	TGTGCCAGTAGTCAGTGGCGGAACCTGAACACCGGGGAGCTGTTTTTT	CASSQWRNLNTGELFF
-	TRBV12-3/TRBV12-4	TRBJ2-2	many	TGTGCCAGCAGACTAGTCAGTGGGACCGGGGAGCTGTTTTTT	CASRLVSGTGELFF
-	TRBV28	TRBJ1-2	once	TGTGCCAGCAGTTTATCGTCAGACCCTAACTATGGCTACACCTTC	CASSLSSDPNYGYTF
-	TRBV11-2	TRBJ2-7	many	TGTGCCAGCAGCTTATCTCAGGGCTACGAGCAGTACTTC	CASSLSQGYEQYF
-	TRBV19	TRBJ1-1	-	TGTGCCAGTAGTACGGCCGGCGAGTGGTACACTGAAGCTTTCTTT	CASSTAGEWYTEAFF
-	TRBV5-1	TRBJ1-1	many	TGCGCCAGCAGCTTGAGGAGCGGGTCTGAAGCTTTCTTT	CASSLRSGSEAFF
-	TRBV29-1	TRBJ1-2	-	TGCAGCGTTGAGGGGGTGGGGAACTATGGCTACACCTTC	CSVEGVGNYGYTF
TRBD2	TRBV20-1	TRBJ2-7	many	TGCAGTGCTAGGCGGGAGGGCCAGGGTATTAAGGCCTACGAGCAGTACTTC	CSARREGQGIKAYEQYF
TRBD1	TRBV25-1	TRBJ2-5	-	TGTGCCAGCAGTGGAGGACAGGGAACGGAGACCCAGTACTTC	CASSGGQGTETQYF
-	TRBV27	TRBJ2-2	many	TGTGCCAGCAGCCCTAACATCGGGGAGCTGTTTTTT	CASSPNIGELFF
TRBD1	TRBV11-1	TRBJ2-7	-	TGTGCCAGCAGGGGAAGGGGGCTCGTCGACGAGCAGTACTTC	CASRGRGLVDEQYF
TRBD2	TRBV9	TRBJ2-3	-	TGTGCCAGCAGCGCCTCGGCTAGCGGTTTTTACGGCACAGATACGCAGTATTTT	CASSASASGFYGTDTQYF
TRBD2	TRBV20-1	TRBJ2-7	-	TGCAGTGCTAGAGGGGTTAGGGCTAGCGGGAGTAACGAGCAGTACTTC	CSARGVRASGSNEQYF
-	TRBV20-1	TRBJ1-1	few	TGCAGTGCCACGCCCCGGTCGGGATTGAACACTGAAGCTTTCTTT	CSATPRSGLNTEAFF
-	TRBV4-1	TRBJ2-5	-	TGCGCCAGCAGTCGAGGGGGGGTAGAGACCCAGTACTTC	CASSRGGVETQYF
-	TRBV20-1	TRBJ2-1	many	TGCAGTGCTAGAGATCTAGGTCAGGTTGTCTACAATGAGCAGTTCTTC	CSARDLGQVVYNEQFF
-	TRBV25-1	TRBJ1-2	few	TGTGCCACCCGCAGGAGCAACTATGGCTACACCTTC	CATRRSNYGYTF
TRBD2	TRBV5-1	TRBJ2-5	-	TGCGCCAGCAGCGGCGGGATACTAGCGGGAGCGGGAGAGACCCAGTACTTC	CASSGGILAGAGETQYF
TRBD1	TRBV5-6	TRBJ1-4	-	TGTGCCAGCAGCTTGTGGGACAGGGGGCAAAGTTATGAAAAACTGTTTTTT	CASSLWDRGQSYEKLFF
-	TRBV30	TRBJ1-5	-	TGTGCCTGGAGTGGGCAGGGAAGCAATCAGCCCCAGCATTTT	CAWSGQGSNQPQHF
TRBD1	TRBV28	TRBJ2-1	-	TGTGCCAGCAGGGGACCGGGACAGGGGAGGAATGAGCAGTTCTTC	CASRGPGQGRNEQFF
-	TRBV5-1	TRBJ2-7	few	TGCGCCAGCAGCGGCATCCCTAGCAACGAGCAGTACTTC	CASSGIPSNEQYF
TRBD2	TRBV28	TRBJ2-7	many	TGTGCCAGCACTTGGGGAGGGTTTATACCGCAGTACTTC	CASTWGGFIPQYF
TRBD1	TRBV11-2	TRBJ2-7	many	TGTGCCAGCAGCCTCGGACAGGGAATCGGCTACGAGCAGTACTTC	CASSLGQGIGYEQYF
-	TRBV7-3	TRBJ2-4	-	TGTGCCAGCAGCTTATCACCTAAAAACATTCAGTACTTC	CASSLSPKNIQYF
-	TRBV12-3/TRBV12-4	TRBJ1-1	-	TGTGCCAGCAGTCCTTACAGGGTTGCGAACACTGAAGCTTTCTTT	CASSPYRVANTEAFF
-	TRBV2	TRBJ2-3	-	TGTGCCAGCAGTGTCGGGTCCAGTGTCGCAGATACGCAGTATTTT	CASSVGSSVADTQYF
-	TRBV20-1	TRBJ1-3	-	TGCAGTGCTAGAGATCTAATGGCACATAGGGCTGGAAACACCATATATTTT	CSARDLMAHRAGNTIYF
-	TRBV6-1	TRBJ1-1	-	TGTGCCAGCAGTGACCCGAGAAGGTTTAGGAACACTGAAGCTTTCTTT	CASSDPRRFRNTEAFF
-	TRBV27	TRBJ1-4	many	TGTGCCAGCAAACCGACGGGCGGGGAAAAACTGTTTTTT	CASKPTGGEKLFF
TRBD2	TRBV12-3/TRBV12-4	TRBJ2-2	many	TGTGCCAGCAGACCCGGGACTAGCGGGAACACCGGGGAGCTGTTTTTT	CASRPGTSGNTGELFF
-	TRBV5-1	TRBJ2-7	many	TGCGCCAGCAGCCTGGGGGTCGACGCTTACGAGCAGTACTTC	CASSLGVDAYEQYF
-	TRBV12-3/TRBV12-4	TRBJ2-7	many	TGTGCCAGCAGTTTTTTATCGAATGGGCAGAAGAGGTACGAGCAGTACTTC	CASSFLSNGQKRYEQYF
TRBD1	TRBV20-1	TRBJ2-5	many	TGCAGTGCTAGTCCTACAGGGGGTGTCCAAGAGACCCAGTACTTC	CSASPTGGVQETQYF
TRBD1	TRBV3-1	TRBJ2-5	-	TGTGCCAGCAGCTTACCGGGACAGGGCCAAGAGACCCAGTACTTC	CASSLPGQGQETQYF
TRBD1	TRBV7-9	TRBJ1-2	-	TGTGCCAGCAGCCGACAGGGTGCCTATGGCTACACCTTC	CASSRQGAYGYTF